Below, 14 T cell receptor beta chains from the same sample are listed, as sequenced in a study of T cells in Graves' hyperthyroidism and ophthalmopathy (dated by TCRdb to about 2019). The library was made by multiplex PCR. TCRdb names Illumina HiSeq 2000 as the instrument used. The TCR beta CDR3 regions were amplified from RNA transcripts. The first round of RT-PCR for the TCR CDR3 was performed with the HTBI primer set and the Qiagen OneStep RT-PCR kit. TCRdb passed the public sequencing reads through fastp at Q25 and MiXCR, retaining productive beta sequences. Each CDR3 protein gets just one entry, which takes the most common genes and DNA from the rows behind it. The sample table records about 95,000 distinct CDR3 sequences; roughly 37% of these occur just once. About a tenth of the sample is held by the ten biggest clonotypes. Source material: peripheral blood or thyroid tissue (not recorded which). These receptors all stem from a woman aged 25 to 39 with Graves' hyperthyroidism.

The CDR3 is CASSLSGDGLITTNEKLFF. CDR3 bases: TGTGCCAGCAGTTTATCGGGGGACGGACTCATTACAACTAATGAAAAACTGTTTTTT. The rearrangement links TRBV2 to TRBJ1-4, with D maybe TRBD1 (5 bases). Germline V lookup: CDR1 SNHLY, CDR2 FYNNEI. The V gene lost 5 bases and the J gene lost 0 bases, with 22 bases spanning the gap. There are 19 residues in the CDR3.

Many counts were recorded for this clonotype. Germline is not matched at one junction end, which may reflect a read error. V gene TRBV3-1 combines with J gene TRBJ2-7, with TRBD1 as a possible D gene (5 bases). This CDR3 spans 11 amino acids. Germline V gene data show CDR1 as LGHDT and CDR2 as YNNKEL (reference sequence). CDR3 in DNA: TGTACCAGCAGCCAAGGGGCACAGCGGTACTTC. Amino acid sequence: CTSSQGAQRYF.

This clonotype showed up many times. The gene calls are TRBV5-8 and TRBJ2-7; D possibly corresponds to TRBD2 (6 bases). The CDR3 contains 12 residues. Between the trimmed V and J ends, which lost 4 bases and 4 bases, there was a span of 9 bases. Germline V CDR1 and CDR2: SGHTS, YDEGEE. The CDR3 protein is CASSPAGYEQYF. CDR3 DNA: TGTGCCAGCAGCCCTGCGGGGTACGAGCAGTACTTC. Full variable domain (missing parts from reference TRBV5-8 and TRBJ2-7): EAGVTQSPTHLIKTRGQQATLRCSPISGHTSVYWYQQALGLGLQFLLWYDEGEERNRGNFPPRFSGRQFPNYSSELNVNALELEDSALYLCASSPAGYEQYFGPGTRLTVT.

This chain uses TRBV7-2 with TRBJ1-4; 12 nucleotides line up with TRBD1. V was pared by 8 bases and J by 5 bases, with 9 bases of the junction left unmatched. The CDR3 sequence is 16 residues long. From germline, CDR1 is SGHTA and CDR2 FQGNSA. CDR3 sequence: CASSRDRGRRNEKLFF. The CDR3 bases are TGTGCCAGCTCCCGGGACAGGGGGCGCCGAAATGAAAAACTGTTTTTT.

This clonotype is large in the sample. The rearrangement joins TRBV7-9 to TRBJ2-2; possibly TRBD1 for D (6 bases). CDR1 SEHNR and CDR2 FQNEAQ come from the germline V gene (reference sequence). V was trimmed by 5 bases and J by 1 base, leaving 8 bases between them. CDR3 length: 14 residues. In nucleotides, the CDR3 is TGTGCCAGCAGCCCCAGGGGGAACACCGGGGAGCTGTTTTTT. It yields the protein CASSPRGNTGELFF.

The chain uses TRBV19 and TRBJ2-7; perhaps TRBD1 as D (5 bases). Trimming took off 9 bases at V and 1 base at J, with 22 bases between the two ends. The CDR3 contains 16 residues. Looked up from germline, CDR1 is LNHDA and CDR2 is SQIVND (reference sequence). The CDR3 bases are TGTGCCAGCAGCTTAGTCCCCCAGGGCAGTTCCTACGAGCAGTACTTC. Translating it yields CASSLVPQGSSYEQYF. The full variable domain, completed using reference TRBV19 and TRBJ2-7, is DGGITQSPKYLFRKEGQNVTLSCEQNLNHDAMYWYRQDPGQGLRLIYYSQIVNDFQKGDIAEGYSVSREKKESFPLTVTSAQKNPTAFYLCASSLVPQGSSYEQYFGPGTRLTVT.

Points on this clonotype: Its ends do not fully match the called genes, so a read error is possible. This chain joins TRBV28 and TRBJ2-7; TRBD2 aligns across 8 bases. Germline values: CDR1 MDHEN, CDR2 SYDVKM. The CDR3 runs to 14 residues. The CDR3 loop reads CAIQAGALYYERYF. For the CDR3, the DNA is TGTGCCATACAAGCGGGAGCTTTATACTACGAGCGGTACTTC.

This clonotype was recorded a few times. The chain links TRBV5-1 to TRBJ2-7; 14 bases align to TRBD2. Germline trimming cut 3 bases from V and 2 bases from J; bases unmatched to any gene: 4. Germline CDR1 reads SGHRS; CDR2 reads YFSETQ. The CDR3 is made up of 16 amino acids. CDR3 loop: CASSWGLAGEAYEQYF. The CDR3 region has the DNA TGCGCCAGCAGCTGGGGACTAGCGGGAGAAGCCTACGAGCAGTACTTC. The entire variable domain, with the rest obtained from reference TRBV5-1 and TRBJ2-7, is as follows: KAGVTQTPRYLIKTRGQQVTLSCSPISGHRSVSWYQQTPGQGLQFLFEYFSETQRNKGNFPGRFSGRQFSNSRSEMNVSTLELGDSALYLCASSWGLAGEAYEQYFGPGTRLTVT.

A word on this clonotype: As the CDR3 is not closed by the conserved phenylalanine or tryptophan, this likely results from a read error. The V call is TRBV7-9, the J call TRBJ1-2; D is ambiguous. Looked up from germline, CDR1 is SEHNR and CDR2 is FQNEAQ (reference sequence). Between the trimmed V and J ends, which lost 4 bases and 6 bases, there was a span of 18 bases. The CDR3 runs 15 residues. Written as DNA, the CDR3 is TGTGCCAGCAGCTATTATAGTTCGCTTTACCATGGCTACACCCTC. Protein product: CASSYYSSLYHGYTL.

About this clonotype: The junction does not match germline at one end; this may be a read error. CDR3 region: CASSLSGGLAGVREQCF. The CDR3 bases are TGTGCCAGCAGCTTGTCCGGCGGACTAGCGGGAGTGCGCGAGCAGTGCTTC. The chain combines TRBV7-2 with TRBJ2-7; 13 bases are shared with TRBD2. CDR3 size: 17 residues. Germline V CDR1 and CDR2: SGHTA, FQGNSA.

This clonotype was seen a single time. The chain has TRBV2 and TRBJ2-7; 10 bases are shared with TRBD1. Looked up from germline, CDR1 is SNHLY and CDR2 is FYNNEI. Trimming removed 4 bases from V and 6 bases from J; junction bases left unmatched: 6. The CDR3 sequence is 14 residues long. CDR3 bases: TGTGCCAGCAGTGGGGGACAGGGGATGGGCGAGCAGTACTTC. Protein product: CASSGGQGMGEQYF. Using reference TRBV2 and TRBJ2-7 for the parts outside the CDR3, the full variable domain is EPEVTQTPSHQVTQMGQEVILRCVPISNHLYFYWYRQILGQKVEFLVSFYNNEISEKSEIFDDQFSVERPDGSNFTLKIRSTKLEDSAMYFCASSGGQGMGEQYFGPGTRLTVT.

About this clonotype: A much larger clone is a single base away; this may be a read error. The V gene is TRBV3-1, the J gene TRBJ2-2; TRBD2 might be the D (6 bases). Germline-derived CDR1 and CDR2 are LGHDT and YNNKEL (reference sequence). The CDR3 is made up of 12 amino acids. The CDR3 sequence is CVSRRGTGELFF. CDR3 in DNA: TGTGTCAGCAGGCGGGGCACCGGGGAGCTGTTTTTT.

Concerning this clonotype: At one boundary the junction diverges from the germline segment, which might be a read error. The chain recombines TRBV2 with TRBJ1-4; D not resolved. Germline-derived CDR1 and CDR2 are SNHLY and FYNNEI. CDR3 length equals 12 residues. The CDR3: CASSDHSEKLVF. DNA for the CDR3: TGTGCCAGCAGCGACCATTCCGAAAAACTGGTTTTT.

This clonotype showed up many times. The chain couples TRBV19 to TRBJ1-5, with D hard to call. The germline gives CDR1 LNHDA, CDR2 SQIVND (reference sequence). The length of the CDR3 is 14 residues. V shed 5 bases and J shed 0 bases, with 8 bases lying between them. The CDR3 is CASSRGNSNQPQHF. The CDR3 DNA reads TGTGCCAGTAGTCGGGGTAATAGCAATCAGCCCCAGCATTTT.